This TCR beta chain was recovered during a study of T-cell reconstitution after alpha-beta-depleted transplantation in children. It was with unique molecular identifiers that the TCRbeta library was prepared. TCRdb independently ran MiXCR on the PCR reads; one entry per CDR3 protein. The sample records some 440,000 distinct CDR3 sequences, around 15% being singletons. This clonotype was counted only a few times. As yet, its antigen is unknown. CDR3 length: 14 residues. The V gene end was trimmed by 3 bases and the J gene end by 7 bases; junction bases not matched to a gene: 4. Looked up from germline, CDR1 is MNHEY and CDR2 is SMNVEV (reference sequence). Overall study results and limits: Reportedly, alpha-beta T cells present about two months post-transplant originated from several hundred expanded clones of graft origin.

This chain joins TRBV27 and TRBJ2-7, with 12 bases matching TRBD1. Specimen: PBMCs, mostly from graft donor cells, collected 360 days after TCRalphabeta/CD19-depleted stem cell transplant. This clonotype was sampled from a boy less than two years old who had a stem cell transplant for Wiskott-Aldrich syndrome, so the T cells may come from the graft donor. CDR3 loop: CASSLGQGAWEQYF. CDR3 sequence (DNA): TGTGCCAGCAGTTTGGGACAGGGGGCGTGGGAGCAGTACTTC.